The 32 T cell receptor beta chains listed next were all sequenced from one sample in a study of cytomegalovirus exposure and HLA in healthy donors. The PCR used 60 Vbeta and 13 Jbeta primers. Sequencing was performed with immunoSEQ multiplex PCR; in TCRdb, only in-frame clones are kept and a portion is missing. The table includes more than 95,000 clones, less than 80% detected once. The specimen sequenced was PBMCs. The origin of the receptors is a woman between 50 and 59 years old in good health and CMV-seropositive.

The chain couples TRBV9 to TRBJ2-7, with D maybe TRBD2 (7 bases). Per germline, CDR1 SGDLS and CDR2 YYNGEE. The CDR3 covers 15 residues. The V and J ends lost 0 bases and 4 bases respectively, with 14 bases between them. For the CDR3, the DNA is TGTGCCAGCAGCGTAGATTGGGGGGGCCAGTACGAGCAGTACTTC. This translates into CASSVDWGGQYEQYF.

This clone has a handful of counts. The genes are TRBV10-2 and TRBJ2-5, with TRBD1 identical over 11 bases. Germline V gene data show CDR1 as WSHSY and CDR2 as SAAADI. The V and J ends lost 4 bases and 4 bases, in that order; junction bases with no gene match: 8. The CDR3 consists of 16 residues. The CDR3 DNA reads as TGCGCCAGCAGTGGCGTGGGACAGGGGGACGGAGAGACCCAGTACTTC. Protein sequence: CASSGVGQGDGETQYF.

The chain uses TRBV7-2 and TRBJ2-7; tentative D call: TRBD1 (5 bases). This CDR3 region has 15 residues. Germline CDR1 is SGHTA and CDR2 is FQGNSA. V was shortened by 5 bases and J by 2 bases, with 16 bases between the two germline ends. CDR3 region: CASSPNPLGAYEQYF. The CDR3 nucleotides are TGTGCCAGCAGCCCCAACCCTTTAGGGGCCTACGAGCAGTACTTC.

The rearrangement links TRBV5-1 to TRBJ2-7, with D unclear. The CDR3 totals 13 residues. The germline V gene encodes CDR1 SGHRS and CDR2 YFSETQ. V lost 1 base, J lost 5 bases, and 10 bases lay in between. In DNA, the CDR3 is TGCGCCAGCAGCTTGCTTAGTCGCCACGAGCAGTACTTC. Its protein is CASSLLSRHEQYF.

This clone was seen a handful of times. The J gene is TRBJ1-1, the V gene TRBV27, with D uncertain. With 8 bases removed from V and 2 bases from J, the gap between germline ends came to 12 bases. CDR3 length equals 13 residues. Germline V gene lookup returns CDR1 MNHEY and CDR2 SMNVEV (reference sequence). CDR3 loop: CASQWTGNTEAFF. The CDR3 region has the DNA TGTGCCAGCCAATGGACGGGAAACACTGAAGCTTTCTTT.

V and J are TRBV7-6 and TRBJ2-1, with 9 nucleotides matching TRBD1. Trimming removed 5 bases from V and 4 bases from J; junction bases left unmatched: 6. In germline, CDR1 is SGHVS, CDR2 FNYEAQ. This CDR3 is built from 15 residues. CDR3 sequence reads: CASSHDRGIYNEQFF. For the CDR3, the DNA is TGTGCCAGCAGCCACGACAGGGGGATTTACAATGAGCAGTTCTTC.

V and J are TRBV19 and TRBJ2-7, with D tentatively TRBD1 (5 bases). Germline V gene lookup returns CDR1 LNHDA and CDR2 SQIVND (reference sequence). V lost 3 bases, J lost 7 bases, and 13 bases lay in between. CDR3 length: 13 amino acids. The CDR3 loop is CASSMSGAPEQYF. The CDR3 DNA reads TGTGCCAGTAGTATGTCTGGGGCGCCGGAGCAGTACTTC. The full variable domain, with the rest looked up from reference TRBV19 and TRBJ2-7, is DGGITQSPKYLFRKEGQNVTLSCEQNLNHDAMYWYRQDPGQGLRLIYYSQIVNDFQKGDIAEGYSVSREKKESFPLTVTSAQKNPTAFYLCASSMSGAPEQYFGPGTRLTVT.

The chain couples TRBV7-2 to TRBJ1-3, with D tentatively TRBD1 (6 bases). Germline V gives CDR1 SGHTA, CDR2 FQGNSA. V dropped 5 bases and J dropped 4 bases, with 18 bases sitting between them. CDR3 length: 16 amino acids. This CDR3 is CASSLSFGGPGNTIYF. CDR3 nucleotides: TGTGCCAGCAGCCTGAGTTTCGGGGGGCCCGGAAACACCATATATTTT. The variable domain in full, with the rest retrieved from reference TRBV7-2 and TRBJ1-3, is GAGVSQSPSNKVTEKGKDVELRCDPISGHTALYWYRQSLGQGLEFLIYFQGNSAPDKSGLPSDRFSAERTGGSVSTLTIQRTQQEDSAVYLCASSLSFGGPGNTIYFGEGSWLTVV.

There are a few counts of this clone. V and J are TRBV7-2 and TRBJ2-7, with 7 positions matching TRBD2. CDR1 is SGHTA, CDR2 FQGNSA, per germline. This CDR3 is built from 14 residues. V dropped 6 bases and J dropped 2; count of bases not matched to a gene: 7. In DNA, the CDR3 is TGTGCCAGCAGTTCGTCCGGGACTACCTACGAGCAGTACTTC. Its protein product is CASSSSGTTYEQYF.

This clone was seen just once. CDR3 in amino acids: CASREQGLSNTIYF. As DNA, the CDR3 is TGTGCCAGCAGGGAGCAGGGCCTGTCGAACACCATATATTTT. The V call is TRBV28, the J call TRBJ1-3; D perhaps matches TRBD1 (5 bases). Germline CDR1 reads MDHEN; CDR2 reads SYDVKM. This CDR3 is 14 amino acids long. V was cut by 6 bases and J by 7 bases, with 16 bases left in between.

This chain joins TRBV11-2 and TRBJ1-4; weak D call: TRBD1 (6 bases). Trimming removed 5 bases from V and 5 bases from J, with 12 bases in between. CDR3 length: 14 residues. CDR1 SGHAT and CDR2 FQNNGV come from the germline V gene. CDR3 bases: TGTGCCAGCAGCCCCCAGGGGATCAATGAAAAACTGTTTTTT. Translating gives CASSPQGINEKLFF.

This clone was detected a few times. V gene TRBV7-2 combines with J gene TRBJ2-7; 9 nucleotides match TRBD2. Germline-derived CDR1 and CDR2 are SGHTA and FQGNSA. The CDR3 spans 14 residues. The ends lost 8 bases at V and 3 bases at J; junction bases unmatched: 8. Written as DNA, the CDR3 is TGTGCCAGCGGAAGCGGGACTAGCTACTACGAGCAGTACTTC. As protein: CASGSGTSYYEQYF.

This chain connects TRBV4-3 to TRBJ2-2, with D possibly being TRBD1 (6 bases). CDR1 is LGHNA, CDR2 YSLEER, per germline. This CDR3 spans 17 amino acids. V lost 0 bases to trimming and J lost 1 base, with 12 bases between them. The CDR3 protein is CASSQEGAPMNTGELFF. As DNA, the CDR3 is TGCGCCAGCAGCCAAGAGGGGGCCCCGATGAACACCGGGGAGCTGTTTTTT.

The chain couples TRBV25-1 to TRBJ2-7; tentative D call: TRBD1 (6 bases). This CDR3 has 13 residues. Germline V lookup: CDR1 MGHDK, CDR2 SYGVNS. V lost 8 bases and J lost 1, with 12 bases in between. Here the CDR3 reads CASATGSSYEQYF. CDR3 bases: TGTGCCAGCGCAACAGGGTCGTCCTACGAGCAGTACTTC.

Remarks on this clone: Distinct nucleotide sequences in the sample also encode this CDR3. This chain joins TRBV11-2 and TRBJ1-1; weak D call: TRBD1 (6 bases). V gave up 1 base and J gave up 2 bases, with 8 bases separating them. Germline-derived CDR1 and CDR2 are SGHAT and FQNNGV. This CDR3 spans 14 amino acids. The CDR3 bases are TGTGCCAGCAGCTTAGCACAGGGTAACACTGAAGCTTTCTTT. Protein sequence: CASSLAQGNTEAFF.

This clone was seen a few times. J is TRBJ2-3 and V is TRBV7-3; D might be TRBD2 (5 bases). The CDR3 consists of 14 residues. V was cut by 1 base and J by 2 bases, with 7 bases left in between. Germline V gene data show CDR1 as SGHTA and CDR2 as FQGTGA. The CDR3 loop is CASSLIGDTDTQYF. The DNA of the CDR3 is TGTGCCAGCAGCTTAATCGGGGACACAGATACGCAGTATTTT.

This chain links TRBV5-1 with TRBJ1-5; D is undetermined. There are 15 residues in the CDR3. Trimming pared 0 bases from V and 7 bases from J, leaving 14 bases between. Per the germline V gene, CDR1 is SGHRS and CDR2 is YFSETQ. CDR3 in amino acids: CASSLAGQLEQPQHF. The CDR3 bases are TGCGCCAGCAGCTTGGCGGGTCAATTGGAACAGCCCCAGCATTTT.

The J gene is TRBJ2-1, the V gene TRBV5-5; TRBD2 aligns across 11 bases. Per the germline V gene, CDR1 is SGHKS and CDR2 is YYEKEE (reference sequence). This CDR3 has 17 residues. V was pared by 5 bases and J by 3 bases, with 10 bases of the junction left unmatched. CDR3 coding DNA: TGTGCCAGCAGTATAGGGACTAGCGGATCCCTCTACAATGAGCAGTTCTTC. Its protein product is CASSIGTSGSLYNEQFF.

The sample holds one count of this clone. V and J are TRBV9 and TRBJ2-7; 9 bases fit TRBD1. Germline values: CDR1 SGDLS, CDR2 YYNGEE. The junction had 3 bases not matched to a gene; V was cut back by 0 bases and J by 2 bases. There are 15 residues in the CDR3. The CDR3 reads CASSVGRTGAYEQYF. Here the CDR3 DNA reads TGTGCCAGCAGCGTAGGACGGACAGGGGCCTACGAGCAGTACTTC.

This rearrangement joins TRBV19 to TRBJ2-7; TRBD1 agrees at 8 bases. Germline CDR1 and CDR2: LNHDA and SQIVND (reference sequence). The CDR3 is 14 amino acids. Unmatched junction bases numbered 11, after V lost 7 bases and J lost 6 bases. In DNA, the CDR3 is TGTGCCAGTAACGCCGGGACAGGAGGGCTCGAGCAGTACTTC. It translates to CASNAGTGGLEQYF.

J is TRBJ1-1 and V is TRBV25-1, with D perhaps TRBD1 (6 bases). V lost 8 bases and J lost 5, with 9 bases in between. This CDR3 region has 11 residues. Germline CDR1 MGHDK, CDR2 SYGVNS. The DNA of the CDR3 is TGTGCCAGCGGCACAGGGACTGAAGCTTTCTTT. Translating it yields CASGTGTEAFF.

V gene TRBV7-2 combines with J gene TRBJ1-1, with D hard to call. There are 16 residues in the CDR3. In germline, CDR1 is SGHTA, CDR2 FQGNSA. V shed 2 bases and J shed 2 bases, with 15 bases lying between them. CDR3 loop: CASSLSVLRANTEAFF. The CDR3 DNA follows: TGTGCCAGCAGCTTATCAGTTTTGAGGGCTAACACTGAAGCTTTCTTT.

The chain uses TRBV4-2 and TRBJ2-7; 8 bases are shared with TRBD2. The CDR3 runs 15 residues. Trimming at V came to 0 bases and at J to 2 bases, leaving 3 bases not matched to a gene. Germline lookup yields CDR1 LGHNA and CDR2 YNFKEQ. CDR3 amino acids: CASSQDTSGTYEQYF. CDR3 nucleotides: TGTGCCAGCAGCCAAGACACTAGCGGCACCTACGAGCAGTACTTC.

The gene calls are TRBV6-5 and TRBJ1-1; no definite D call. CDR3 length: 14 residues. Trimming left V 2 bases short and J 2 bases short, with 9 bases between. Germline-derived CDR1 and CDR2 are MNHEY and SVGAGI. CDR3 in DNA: TGTGCCAGCAGTTACGGTCGGGAAAACACTGAAGCTTTCTTT. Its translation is CASSYGRENTEAFF.

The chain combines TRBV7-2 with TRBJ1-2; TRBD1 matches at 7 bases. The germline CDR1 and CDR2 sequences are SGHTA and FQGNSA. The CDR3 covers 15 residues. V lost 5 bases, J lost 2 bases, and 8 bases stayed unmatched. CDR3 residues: CASSPGQGQNYGYTF. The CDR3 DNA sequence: TGTGCCAGCAGCCCTGGCCAGGGACAGAACTATGGCTACACCTTC.

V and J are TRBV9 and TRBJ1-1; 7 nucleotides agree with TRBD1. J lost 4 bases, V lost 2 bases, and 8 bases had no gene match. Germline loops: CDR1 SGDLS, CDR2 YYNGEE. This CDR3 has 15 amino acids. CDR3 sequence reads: CASSVGRGAVTEAFF. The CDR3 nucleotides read TGTGCCAGCAGCGTCGGCAGGGGGGCTGTCACTGAAGCTTTCTTT.

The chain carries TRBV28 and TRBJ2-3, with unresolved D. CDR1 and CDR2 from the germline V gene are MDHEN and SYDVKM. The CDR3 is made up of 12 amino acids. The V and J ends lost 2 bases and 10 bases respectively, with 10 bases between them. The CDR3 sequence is CASSLIDSSQYF. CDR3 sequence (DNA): TGTGCCAGCAGTTTAATCGACTCGTCGCAGTATTTT. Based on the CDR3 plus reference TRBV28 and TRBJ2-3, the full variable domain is DVKVTQSSRYLVKRTGEKVFLECVQDMDHENMFWYRQDPGLGLRLIYFSYDVKMKEKGDIPEGYSVSREKKERFSLILESASTNQTSMYLCASSLIDSSQYFGPGTRLTVL.

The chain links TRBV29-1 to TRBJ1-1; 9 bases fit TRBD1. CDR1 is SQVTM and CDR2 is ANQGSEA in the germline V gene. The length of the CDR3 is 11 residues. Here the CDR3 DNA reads TGCAGGGCGGACAGGGGAAGTCAAGCTTTCTTT. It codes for CRADRGSQAFF.

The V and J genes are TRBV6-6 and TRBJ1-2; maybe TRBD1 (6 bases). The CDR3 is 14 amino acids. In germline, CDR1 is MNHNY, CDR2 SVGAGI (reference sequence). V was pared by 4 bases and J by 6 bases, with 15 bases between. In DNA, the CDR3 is TGTGCCAGCAGTTCAGCCGGGACAACCGATGGCTACACCTTC. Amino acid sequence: CASSSAGTTDGYTF.

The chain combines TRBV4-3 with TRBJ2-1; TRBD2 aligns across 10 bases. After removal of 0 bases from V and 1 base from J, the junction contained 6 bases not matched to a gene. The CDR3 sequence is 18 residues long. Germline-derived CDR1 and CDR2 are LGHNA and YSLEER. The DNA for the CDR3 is TGCGCCAGCAGCCAAGAAGGGCTAGCGGGAGCTTCCTACAATGAGCAGTTCTTC. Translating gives CASSQEGLAGASYNEQFF.

CDR3 bases: TGTGCCAGCAGAAACATAAAGACTTCCTACGAGCAGTACTTC. Its protein is CASRNIKTSYEQYF. The chain couples TRBV28 to TRBJ2-5; no clear D. The closer fit of TRBJ2-7 to the DNA end suggests the J call may be wrong. CDR1 is MDHEN, CDR2 SYDVKM, per germline. This CDR3 region has 14 residues.

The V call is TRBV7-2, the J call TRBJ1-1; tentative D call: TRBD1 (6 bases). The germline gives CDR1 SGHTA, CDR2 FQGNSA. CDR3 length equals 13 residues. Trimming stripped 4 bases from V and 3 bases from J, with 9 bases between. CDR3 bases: TGTGCCAGCAGCTCAGGGGTTTACACTGAAGCTTTCTTT. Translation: CASSSGVYTEAFF. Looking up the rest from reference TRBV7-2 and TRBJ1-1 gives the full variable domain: GAGVSQSPSNKVTEKGKDVELRCDPISGHTALYWYRQSLGQGLEFLIYFQGNSAPDKSGLPSDRFSAERTGGSVSTLTIQRTQQEDSAVYLCASSSGVYTEAFFGQGTRLTVV.